This T cell receptor beta chain was sequenced in a study of cytomegalovirus exposure and HLA in healthy donors. There are 15 residues in the CDR3. J was trimmed by 3 bases and V by 3 bases; bases with no gene match: 6. Germline V gives CDR1 SGHTS, CDR2 YDEGEE. 13 Jbeta primers and 60 Vbeta primers were used for the PCR. TCRdb's table, derived via immunoSEQ multiplex PCR, lists solely in-frame clones and lacks some. This table has 100,000 to 150,000 clones, 65% to 80% appearing once. Notes on the study in general: It was reported in a later analysis that an Asian-associated ancestry cluster showed fewer N-insertions than the roughly 670-donor mean. V- and J-gene trimming of TCR beta was linked (in a later analysis) to a missense DCLRE1C variant. Associated with HLA alleles at 0.05 false discovery rate in a later analysis were 16,951 TCR beta sequences.

All the people who gave samples were healthy bone marrow donors. In the case of this clone: Its antigen is still unknown.

This TCR derives from a woman in her thirties or forties in good health and CMV-seropositive. Sequenced input: PBMCs. The chain combines TRBV5-8 with TRBJ2-3; 8 nucleotides align to TRBD1. The CDR3 coding sequence is TGTGCCAGCAGCTCGGACAGGGCGGAGACAGATACGCAGTATTTT. Residues: CASSSDRAETDTQYF.